This T cell receptor (beta chain) was identified during a study of T cell changes during pregnancy in multiple sclerosis. V was pared by 4 bases and J by 3 bases, with 17 bases between. In germline, CDR1 is SGDLS, CDR2 YYNGEE. This CDR3 spans 16 amino acids. This clone was found once. TCRdb's copy holds only in-frame clones and misses some; the assay was immunoSEQ multiplex PCR. The data show about 94,000 clones, approximately 93% seen once. The chain uses TRBV9 and TRBJ2-4; D possibly corresponds to TRBD1 (6 bases). This clonotype was sampled from a female donor with multiple sclerosis, enrolled in a pregnancy study. The material was peripheral blood, obtained after pregnancy. The CDR3 region has the DNA TGTGCCAGCAGCCCGGAGACAGGCAATCACAAAAACATTCAGTACTTC. It encodes CASSPETGNHKNIQYF.